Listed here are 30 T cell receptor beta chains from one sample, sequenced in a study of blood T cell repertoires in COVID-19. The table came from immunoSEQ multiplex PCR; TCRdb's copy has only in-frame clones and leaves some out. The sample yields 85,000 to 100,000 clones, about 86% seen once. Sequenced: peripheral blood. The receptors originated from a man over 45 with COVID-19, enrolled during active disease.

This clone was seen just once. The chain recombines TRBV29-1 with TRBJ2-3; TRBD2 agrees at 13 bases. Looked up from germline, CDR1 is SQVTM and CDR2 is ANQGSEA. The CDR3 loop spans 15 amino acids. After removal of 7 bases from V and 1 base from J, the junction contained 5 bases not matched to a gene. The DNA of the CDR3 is TGCAGCGGAACCACTAGCGGGGGGGGCACAGATACGCAGTATTTT. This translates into CSGTTSGGGTDTQYF.

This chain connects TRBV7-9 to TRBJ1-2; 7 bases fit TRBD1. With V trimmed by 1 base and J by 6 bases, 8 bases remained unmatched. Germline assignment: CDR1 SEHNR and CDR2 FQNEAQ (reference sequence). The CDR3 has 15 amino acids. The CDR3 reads CASSLEGQRGDGYTF. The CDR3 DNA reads TGTGCCAGCAGCTTAGAGGGACAGAGAGGGGATGGCTACACCTTC.

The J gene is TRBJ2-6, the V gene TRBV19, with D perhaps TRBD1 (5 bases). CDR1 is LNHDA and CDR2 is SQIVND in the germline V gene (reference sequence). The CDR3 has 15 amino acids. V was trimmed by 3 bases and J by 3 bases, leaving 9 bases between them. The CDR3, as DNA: TGTGCCAGTAGTATTCTGGGGCGTGGGGCCAACGTCCTGACTTTC. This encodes CASSILGRGANVLTF. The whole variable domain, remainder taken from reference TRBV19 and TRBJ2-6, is DGGITQSPKYLFRKEGQNVTLSCEQNLNHDAMYWYRQDPGQGLRLIYYSQIVNDFQKGDIAEGYSVSREKKESFPLTVTSAQKNPTAFYLCASSILGRGANVLTFGAGSRLTVL.

The CDR3 is CASSSLGGEQFF. The CDR3 DNA reads as TGTGCCAGCAGCTCTTTAGGGGGTGAGCAGTTCTTC. This chain connects TRBV7-2 to TRBJ2-1, with D perhaps TRBD1 (6 bases). The CDR3 length is 12 residues. The germline V and J ends were trimmed by 4 bases and 9 bases, with 10 bases remaining between them. Per germline, CDR1 SGHTA and CDR2 FQGNSA.

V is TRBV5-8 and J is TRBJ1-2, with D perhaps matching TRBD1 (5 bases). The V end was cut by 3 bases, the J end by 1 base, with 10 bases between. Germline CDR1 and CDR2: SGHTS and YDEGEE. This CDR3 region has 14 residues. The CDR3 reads CASSWGRLNYGYTF. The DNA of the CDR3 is TGTGCCAGCAGCTGGGGCAGACTTAACTATGGCTACACCTTC.

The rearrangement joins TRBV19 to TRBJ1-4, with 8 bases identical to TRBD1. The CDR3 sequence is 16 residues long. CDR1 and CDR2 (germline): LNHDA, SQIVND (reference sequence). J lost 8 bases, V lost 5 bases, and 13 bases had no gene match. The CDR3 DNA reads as TGTGCCAGTAGTTCACACACAGGGGGACACCCCGAAAAACTGTTTTTT. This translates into CASSSHTGGHPEKLFF. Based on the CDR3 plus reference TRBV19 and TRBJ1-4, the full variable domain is DGGITQSPKYLFRKEGQNVTLSCEQNLNHDAMYWYRQDPGQGLRLIYYSQIVNDFQKGDIAEGYSVSREKKESFPLTVTSAQKNPTAFYLCASSSHTGGHPEKLFFGSGTQLSVL.

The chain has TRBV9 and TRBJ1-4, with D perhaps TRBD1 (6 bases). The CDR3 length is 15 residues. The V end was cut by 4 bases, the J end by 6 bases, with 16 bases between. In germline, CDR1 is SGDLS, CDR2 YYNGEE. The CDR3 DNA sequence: TGTGCCAGCAGCACCAGGGACAACCCTGATGAAAAACTGTTTTTT. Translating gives CASSTRDNPDEKLFF.

The chain's CDR3 is CASSPGTTINEQFF. CDR3 DNA: TGTGCCAGCAGCCCGGGTACCACCATCAATGAGCAGTTCTTC. This chain uses TRBV7-3 with TRBJ2-1; D ambiguous. The germline V gene has CDR1 SGHTA and CDR2 FQGTGA. V was cut by 5 bases and J by 6 bases, with 14 bases left in between. This CDR3 has 14 residues.

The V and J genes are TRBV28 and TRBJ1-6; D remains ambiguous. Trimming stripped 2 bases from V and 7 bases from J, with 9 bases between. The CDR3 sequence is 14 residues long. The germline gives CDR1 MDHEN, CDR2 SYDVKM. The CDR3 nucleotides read TGTGCCAGCAGTTTAACCGGAGGGAATTCACCCCTCCACTTT. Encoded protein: CASSLTGGNSPLHF.

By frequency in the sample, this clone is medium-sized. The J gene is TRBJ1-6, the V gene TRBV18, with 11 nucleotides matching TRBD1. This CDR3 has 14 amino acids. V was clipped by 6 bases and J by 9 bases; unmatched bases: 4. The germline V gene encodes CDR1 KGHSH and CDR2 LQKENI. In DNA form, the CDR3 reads TGTGCCAGCTCGGAGGGACAGGGGGGTTCACCCCTCCACTTT. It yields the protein CASSEGQGGSPLHF.

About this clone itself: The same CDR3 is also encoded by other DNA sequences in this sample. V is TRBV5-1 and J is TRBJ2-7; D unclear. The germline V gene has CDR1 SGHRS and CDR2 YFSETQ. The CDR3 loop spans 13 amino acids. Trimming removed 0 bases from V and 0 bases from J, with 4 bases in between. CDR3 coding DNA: TGCGCCAGCAGCTTGGCCAGCTCCTACGAGCAGTACTTC. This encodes CASSLASSYEQYF.

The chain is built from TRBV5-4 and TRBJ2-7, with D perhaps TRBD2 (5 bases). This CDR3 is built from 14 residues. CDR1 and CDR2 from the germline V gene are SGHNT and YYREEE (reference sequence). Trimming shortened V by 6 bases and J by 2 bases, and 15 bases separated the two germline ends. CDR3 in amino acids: CASTSDSGAYEQYF. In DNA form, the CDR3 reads TGTGCCAGCACCTCAGACTCCGGGGCCTACGAGCAGTACTTC.

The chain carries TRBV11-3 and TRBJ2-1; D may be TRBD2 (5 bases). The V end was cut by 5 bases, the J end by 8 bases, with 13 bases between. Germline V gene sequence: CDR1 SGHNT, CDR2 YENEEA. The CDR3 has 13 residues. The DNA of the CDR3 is TGTGCCAGCAGCGCCACTAGATCCCATGAGCAGTTCTTC. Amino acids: CASSATRSHEQFF.

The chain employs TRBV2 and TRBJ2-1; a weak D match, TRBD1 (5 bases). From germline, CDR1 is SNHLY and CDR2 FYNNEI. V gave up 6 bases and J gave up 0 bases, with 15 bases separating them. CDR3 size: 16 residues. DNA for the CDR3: TGTGCCAGCAGATTGGACATTTCGAGCTCCTACAATGAGCAGTTCTTC. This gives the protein CASRLDISSSYNEQFF.

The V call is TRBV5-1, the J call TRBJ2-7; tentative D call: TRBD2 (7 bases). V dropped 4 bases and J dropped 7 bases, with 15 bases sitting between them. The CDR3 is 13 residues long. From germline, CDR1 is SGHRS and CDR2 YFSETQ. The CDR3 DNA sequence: TGCGCCAGCAGCCCACCGGGGGGCAGGGAGCAGTACTTC. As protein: CASSPPGGREQYF.

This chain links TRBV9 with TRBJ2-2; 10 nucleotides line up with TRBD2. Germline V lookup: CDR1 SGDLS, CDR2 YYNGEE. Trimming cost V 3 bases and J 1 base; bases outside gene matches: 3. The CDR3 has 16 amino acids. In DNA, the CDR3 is TGTGCCAGCAGCGAGACTAGCGGGCAGAACACCGGGGAGCTGTTTTTT. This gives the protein CASSETSGQNTGELFF.

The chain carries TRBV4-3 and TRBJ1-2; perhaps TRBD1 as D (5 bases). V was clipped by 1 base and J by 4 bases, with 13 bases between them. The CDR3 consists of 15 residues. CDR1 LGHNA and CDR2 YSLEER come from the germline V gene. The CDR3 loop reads CASSQGLTEPYGYTF. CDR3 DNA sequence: TGCGCCAGCAGCCAAGGTTTGACAGAGCCCTATGGCTACACCTTC.

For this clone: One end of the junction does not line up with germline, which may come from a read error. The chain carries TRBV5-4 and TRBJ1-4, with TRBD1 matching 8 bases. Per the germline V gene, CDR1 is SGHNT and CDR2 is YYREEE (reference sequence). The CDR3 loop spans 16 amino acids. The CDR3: CASSLDGTGTYEKLFF. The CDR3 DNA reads TGTGCCAGCAGCTTGGACGGGACAGGAACTTATGAAAAACTGTTTTTT.

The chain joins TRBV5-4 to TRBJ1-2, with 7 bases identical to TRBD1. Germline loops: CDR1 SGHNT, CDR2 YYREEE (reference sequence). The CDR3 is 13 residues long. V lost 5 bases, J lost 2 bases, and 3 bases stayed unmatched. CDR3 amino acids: CASSADRNYGYTF. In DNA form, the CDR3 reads TGTGCCAGCAGTGCGGACAGGAACTATGGCTACACCTTC.

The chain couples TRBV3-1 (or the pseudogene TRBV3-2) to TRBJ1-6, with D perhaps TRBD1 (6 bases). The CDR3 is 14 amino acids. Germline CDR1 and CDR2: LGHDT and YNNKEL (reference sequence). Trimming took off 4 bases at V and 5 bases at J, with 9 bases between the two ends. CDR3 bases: TGTGCCAGCAGCCTCGGACAGAATAATTCACCCCTCCACTTT. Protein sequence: CASSLGQNNSPLHF.

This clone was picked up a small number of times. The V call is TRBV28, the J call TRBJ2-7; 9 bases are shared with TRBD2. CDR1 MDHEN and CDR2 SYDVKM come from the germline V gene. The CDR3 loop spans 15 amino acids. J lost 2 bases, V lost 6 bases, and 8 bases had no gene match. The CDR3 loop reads CASRGSGGGTYEQYF. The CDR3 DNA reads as TGTGCCAGCAGGGGTAGCGGGGGAGGCACCTACGAGCAGTACTTC.

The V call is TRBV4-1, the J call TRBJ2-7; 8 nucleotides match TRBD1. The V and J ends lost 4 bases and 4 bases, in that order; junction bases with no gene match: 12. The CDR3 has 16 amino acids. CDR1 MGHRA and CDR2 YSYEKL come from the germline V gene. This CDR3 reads CASSPTTPGTGYEQYF. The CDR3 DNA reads TGCGCCAGCAGCCCCACGACCCCCGGGACAGGTTACGAGCAGTACTTC.

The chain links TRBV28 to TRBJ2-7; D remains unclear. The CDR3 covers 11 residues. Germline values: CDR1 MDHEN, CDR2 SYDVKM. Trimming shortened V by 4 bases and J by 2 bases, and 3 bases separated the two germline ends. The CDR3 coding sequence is TGTGCCAGCAGTTCAACCTACGAGCAGTACTTC. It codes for CASSSTYEQYF.

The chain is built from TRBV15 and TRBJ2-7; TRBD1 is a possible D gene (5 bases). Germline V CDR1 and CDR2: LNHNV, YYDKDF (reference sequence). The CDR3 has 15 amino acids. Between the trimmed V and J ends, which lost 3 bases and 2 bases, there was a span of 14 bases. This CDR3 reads CATSREQGATYEQYF. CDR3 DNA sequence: TGTGCCACCAGCAGGGAGCAGGGTGCGACCTACGAGCAGTACTTC.

CDR3 coding DNA: TGTGCCAGCAGTTTAGTGGAGGGGCCCTCGTTCTACGAGCAGTACTTC. Its translation is CASSLVEGPSFYEQYF. The V and J genes are TRBV28 and TRBJ2-7, with D possibly matching TRBD2 (6 bases). The CDR3 totals 16 residues. Per the germline V gene, CDR1 is MDHEN and CDR2 is SYDVKM. Trimming shortened V by 2 bases and J by 3 bases, and 17 bases separated the two germline ends.

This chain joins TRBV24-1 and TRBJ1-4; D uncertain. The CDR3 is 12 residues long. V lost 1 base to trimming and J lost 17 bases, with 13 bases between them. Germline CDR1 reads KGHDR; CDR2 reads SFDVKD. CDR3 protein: CATSDLPRVGFF. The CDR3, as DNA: TGTGCCACCAGTGATTTACCCCGAGTTGGTTTTTTT.

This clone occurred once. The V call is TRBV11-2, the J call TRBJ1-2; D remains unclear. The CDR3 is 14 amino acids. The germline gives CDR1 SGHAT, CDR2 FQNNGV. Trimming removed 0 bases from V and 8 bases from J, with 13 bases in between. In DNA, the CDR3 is TGTGCCAGCAGCTTAGATCCAGCGCTAAGCGGCTACACCTTC. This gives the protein CASSLDPALSGYTF.

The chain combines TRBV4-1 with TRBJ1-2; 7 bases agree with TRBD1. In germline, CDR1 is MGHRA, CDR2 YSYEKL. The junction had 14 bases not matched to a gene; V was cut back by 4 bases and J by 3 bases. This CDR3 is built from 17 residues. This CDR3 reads CASSLTGQLSLDYGYTF. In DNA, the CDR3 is TGCGCCAGCAGCCTGACGGGACAGCTCTCTCTTGACTATGGCTACACCTTC.

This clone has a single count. The chain's CDR3 is CASSVDNAGEKLFF. The CDR3 nucleotides read TGTGCCAGCAGCGTAGACAATGCGGGTGAAAAACTGTTTTTT. This chain links TRBV9 with TRBJ1-4; D unresolved. The V gene lost 0 bases and the J gene lost 7 bases, with 10 bases spanning the gap. CDR1 SGDLS and CDR2 YYNGEE come from the germline V gene. The CDR3 runs to 14 residues. Using reference TRBV9 and TRBJ1-4 for the parts outside the CDR3, the full variable domain is DSGVTQTPKHLITATGQRVTLRCSPRSGDLSVYWYQQSLDQGLQFLIQYYNGEERAKGNILERFSAQQFPDLHSELNLSSLELGDSALYFCASSVDNAGEKLFFGSGTQLSVL.

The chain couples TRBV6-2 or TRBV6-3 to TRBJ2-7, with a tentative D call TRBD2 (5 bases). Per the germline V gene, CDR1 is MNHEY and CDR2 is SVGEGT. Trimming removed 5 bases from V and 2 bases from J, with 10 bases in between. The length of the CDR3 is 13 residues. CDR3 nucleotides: TGTGCCAGCAGTACGGGAAACGCCTACGAGCAGTACTTC. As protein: CASSTGNAYEQYF.